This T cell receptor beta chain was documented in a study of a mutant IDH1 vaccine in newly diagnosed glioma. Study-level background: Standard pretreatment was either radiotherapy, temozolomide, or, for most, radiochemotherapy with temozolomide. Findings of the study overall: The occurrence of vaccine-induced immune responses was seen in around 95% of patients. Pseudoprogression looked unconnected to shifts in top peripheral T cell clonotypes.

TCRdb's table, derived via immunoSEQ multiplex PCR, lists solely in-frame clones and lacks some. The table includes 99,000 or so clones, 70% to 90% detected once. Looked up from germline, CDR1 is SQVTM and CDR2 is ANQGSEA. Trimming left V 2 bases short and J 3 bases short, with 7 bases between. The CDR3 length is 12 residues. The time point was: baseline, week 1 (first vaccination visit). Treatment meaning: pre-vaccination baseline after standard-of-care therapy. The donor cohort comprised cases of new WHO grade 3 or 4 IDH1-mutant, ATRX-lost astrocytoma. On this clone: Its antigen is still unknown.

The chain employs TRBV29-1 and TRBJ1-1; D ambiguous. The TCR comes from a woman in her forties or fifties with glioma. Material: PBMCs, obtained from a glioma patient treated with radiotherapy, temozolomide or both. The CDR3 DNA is TGCAGCGTTGAAAGGTGGGACACTGAAGCTTTCTTT. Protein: CSVERWDTEAFF.